This T cell receptor beta chain is drawn from a study of cytomegalovirus exposure and HLA in healthy donors. Whole-study findings and limits: Reportedly, diagnosis of cytomegalovirus status by the classifier showed high specificity and sensitivity. CMV antigen specificity was confirmed in vitro for a few CMV-associated chains. Analyzed later, association rates of TCRs varied across HLA loci, with DRB1 most and HLA-C fewest.

It was with 60 Vbeta and 13 Jbeta primers that the PCR ran. Per the authors' pipeline: A later analysis counted some 87 million unique TCR beta chains, some 10 million shared. Here immunoSEQ multiplex PCR was the method, and the copy in TCRdb shows in-frame clones only, minus some. V and J calls and clone size are as listed in that table; D and trimming were resolved from the DNA. Of 150,000 to 200,000 clones in the sample, about 77% were seen once. The germline V gene encodes CDR1 MNHEY and CDR2 SVGAGI. CDR3 size: 14 residues. V lost 2 bases to trimming and J lost 9 bases; unmatched junction nucleotides: 5. A remark on this clone: What it binds is not known.

Material: PBMCs. This sequence joins TRBV6-5 and TRBJ2-1; 9 bases fit TRBD2. This clonotype was obtained from a male donor in good health and CMV-seropositive. The CDR3 sequence is CASSYGGGAGEQFF. The CDR3 nucleotides read TGTGCCAGCAGTTACGGCGGGGGGGCCGGTGAGCAGTTCTTC.